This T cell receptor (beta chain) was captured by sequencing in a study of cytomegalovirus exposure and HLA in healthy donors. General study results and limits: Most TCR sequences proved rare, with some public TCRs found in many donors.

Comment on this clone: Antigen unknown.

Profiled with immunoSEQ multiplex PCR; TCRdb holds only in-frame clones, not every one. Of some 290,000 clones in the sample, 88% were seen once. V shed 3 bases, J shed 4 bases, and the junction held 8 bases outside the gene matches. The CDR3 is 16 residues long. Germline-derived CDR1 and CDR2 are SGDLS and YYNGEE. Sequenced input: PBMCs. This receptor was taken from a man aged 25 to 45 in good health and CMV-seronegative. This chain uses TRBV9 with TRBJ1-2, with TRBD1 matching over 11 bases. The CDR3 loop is CASSARDRGEIYGYTF. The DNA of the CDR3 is TGTGCCAGCAGCGCCAGGGACAGGGGGGAGATCTATGGCTACACCTTC.